These T cell receptor beta chains were read from a single sample in a study of blood T cell repertoires in COVID-19. Generated by immunoSEQ multiplex PCR, the TCRdb table keeps only in-frame clones and is missing some. Of approximately 63,000 clones listed, about 88% are singletons. The sample taken for sequencing was peripheral blood. The source of these receptors is a man older than 75 in a cohort sampled during active COVID-19. Both conserved end residues are part of each CDR3. Each record gives: V gene, J gene, clone size, D gene, CDR3 protein, CDR3 DNA. A D gene is named only where the DNA matches it firmly. Size is stated for part of the rows, as once, few or many counts, or as a class when the clone is expanded.

>TRBV7-2|TRBJ1-2|NA|NA
CASSSRQNYGYTF
TGTGCCAGCAGCTCGCGACAGAACTATGGCTACACCTTC
>TRBV7-2|TRBJ2-3|NA|TRBD2
CASSLEGLADTQYF
TGTGCCAGCAGCTTAGAGGGACTAGCAGATACGCAGTATTTT
>TRBV3-1/TRBV3-2|TRBJ1-3|NA|TRBD1
CASSQAGTASGNTIYF
TGTGCCAGCAGCCAAGCTGGGACAGCTAGTGGAAACACCATATATTTT
>TRBV6-6|TRBJ2-7|NA|NA
CASRTRRTSYEQYF
TGTGCCAGCAGGACGCGCCGGACATCCTACGAGCAGTACTTC
>TRBV19|TRBJ2-5|NA|TRBD2
CASSLASGRQETQYF
TGTGCCAGTAGTTTGGCTAGCGGGAGACAAGAGACCCAGTACTTC
>TRBV19|TRBJ2-2|NA|TRBD1
CASSNIGQGWAGELFF
TGTGCCAGTAGCAACATTGGACAGGGGTGGGCCGGGGAGCTGTTTTTT
>TRBV19|TRBJ1-5|NA|TRBD1
CASSETGQHNQPQHF
TGTGCCAGTAGTGAAACGGGACAGCACAATCAGCCCCAGCATTTT
>TRBV15|TRBJ2-1|NA|NA
CATSRDYYNEQFF
TGTGCCACCAGCAGAGACTATTACAATGAGCAGTTCTTC
>TRBV14|TRBJ2-2|NA|NA
CASSQRQIFTGELFF
TGTGCCAGCAGCCAAAGACAGATTTTCACCGGGGAGCTGTTTTTT
>TRBV13|TRBJ2-5|NA|TRBD1
CASSPGPGTANQETQYF
TGTGCCAGCAGCCCCGGTCCCGGGACAGCCAACCAAGAGACCCAGTACTTC
>TRBV6-1|TRBJ1-2|NA|NA
CASSEQGIGYGYTF
TGTGCCAGCAGTGAACAGGGAATTGGATATGGCTACACCTTC
>TRBV5-6|TRBJ1-5|NA|TRBD1
CASSSGQGAWQPQHF
TGTGCCAGCAGCTCGGGACAGGGGGCTTGGCAGCCCCAGCATTTT
>TRBV6-6|TRBJ2-5|NA|NA
CASSSRQGTGGETQYF
TGTGCCAGCAGTTCTCGACAGGGGACGGGGGGAGAGACCCAGTACTTC
>TRBV3-1/TRBV3-2|TRBJ2-3|NA|TRBD2
CASSQEGLAGGGTDTQYF
TGTGCCAGCAGCCAAGAGGGACTAGCGGGAGGGGGCACAGATACGCAGTATTTT
>TRBV10-3|TRBJ1-2|NA|NA
CAISELEVETLNYGYTF
TGTGCCATCAGTGAGCTCGAGGTAGAGACCCTTAACTATGGCTACACCTTC
>TRBV15|TRBJ1-5|NA|NA
CATSTPGRAGSNQPQHF
TGTGCCACCAGCACCCCGGGTAGGGCGGGTAGCAATCAGCCCCAGCATTTT
>TRBV12-5|TRBJ2-7|once|NA
CASARTAYEQYF
TGTGCTAGTGCCAGGACAGCCTACGAGCAGTACTTC
>TRBV7-9|TRBJ2-5|NA|TRBD1
CASSLGTGGSQMYQETQYF
TGTGCCAGCAGCCTCGGGACAGGGGGGTCTCAAATGTACCAAGAGACCCAGTACTTC
>TRBV5-5|TRBJ2-1|NA|TRBD2
CASSLLLAGGQVNEQFF
TGTGCCAGCAGCTTGCTGCTAGCGGGGGGCCAGGTGAATGAGCAGTTCTTC
>TRBV4-2|TRBJ2-7|once|TRBD2
CASSQTSGSYEQYF
TGTGCCAGCAGCCAGACTAGCGGGAGTTACGAGCAGTACTTC
>TRBV9|TRBJ1-2|once|NA
CASSPAGGRYGYTF
TGTGCCAGCAGCCCCGCGGGGGGGAGGTATGGCTACACCTTC
>TRBV2|TRBJ1-1|many|NA
CASKGPSEAFF
TGTGCCAGCAAGGGGCCTTCGGAGGCTTTCTTT
>TRBV7-2|TRBJ1-1|NA|NA
CASSLMIREIGTEAFF
TGTGCCAGCAGCTTAATGATCCGGGAAATAGGCACTGAAGCTTTCTTT
>TRBV9|TRBJ1-1|NA|NA
CASSVDTLNTEAFF
TGTGCCAGCAGCGTAGACACGCTTAACACTGAAGCTTTCTTT
>TRBV6-5|TRBJ2-3|NA|TRBD2
CAGGTSVLSTDTQYF
TGTGCCGGGGGGACTAGCGTATTAAGCACAGATACGCAGTATTTT
>TRBV24-1|TRBJ1-5|NA|TRBD1
CATRRQGSNQPQHF
TGTGCCACCAGGCGACAGGGGAGCAATCAGCCCCAGCATTTT
>TRBV19|TRBJ1-6|once|NA
CASSITPGGGDSPLHF
TGTGCCAGTAGTATAACCCCGGGCGGGGGGGATTCACCCCTCCACTTT
>TRBV5-6|TRBJ1-1|NA|NA
CASSLDRGEVYTEAFF
TGTGCCAGCAGCTTGGATCGGGGGGAGGTGTACACTGAAGCTTTCTTT
>TRBV18|TRBJ1-4|NA|NA
CASSPNTGQGSEKLFF
TGTGCCAGCTCACCCAATACAGGCCAGGGGAGCGAAAAACTGTTTTTT
>TRBV6-7|TRBJ2-3|NA|TRBD2
CASRETSGRADTQYF
TGTGCCAGCAGGGAGACTAGCGGGCGCGCGGATACGCAGTATTTT
>TRBV7-8|TRBJ2-5|NA|TRBD2
CASSSGLAGPQETQYF
TGTGCCAGCAGCTCAGGACTAGCGGGACCTCAAGAGACCCAGTACTTC
>TRBV4-3|TRBJ1-3|once|NA
CASSQERAGNTIYF
TGCGCCAGCAGCCAAGAACGGGCTGGAAACACCATATATTTT
>TRBV5-1|TRBJ2-1|NA|TRBD2
CASSLSGGRAYNEQFF
TGCGCCAGCAGCTTGTCCGGCGGGAGGGCCTACAATGAGCAGTTCTTC
>TRBV9|TRBJ1-4|NA|NA
CASSVVPGEKLFF
TGTGCCAGCAGCGTAGTGCCGGGAGAAAAACTGTTTTTT
>TRBV4-2|TRBJ2-2|NA|TRBD1
CASSPYRGMDTGELFF
TGTGCCAGCAGCCCTTACAGGGGTATGGACACCGGGGAGCTGTTTTTT
>TRBV30|TRBJ1-5|NA|TRBD1
CAWSRPPRGSQPQHF
TGTGCCTGGAGTAGACCCCCCAGGGGGAGTCAGCCCCAGCATTTT
>TRBV28|TRBJ2-7|NA|NA
CASSDGEQYF
TGTGCCAGCAGTGACGGGGAGCAGTACTTC
>TRBV30|TRBJ1-1|NA|TRBD1
CAWRTGWTEAFF
TGTGCCTGGAGGACAGGGTGGACTGAAGCTTTCTTT
>TRBV7-2|TRBJ1-6|NA|NA
CASSLERQGSSPLHF
TGTGCCAGCAGCTTAGAACGGCAGGGGAGCTCACCCCTCCACTTT
>TRBV4-2|TRBJ1-5|few|TRBD1
CASSLGQGRAQPQHF
TGTGCCAGCAGCCTTGGACAGGGGCGGGCTCAGCCCCAGCATTTT
>TRBV21-1|TRBJ1-5|NA|NA
CASSRSKDRDGSNQPQHF
TGTGCCAGCAGCAGAAGCAAAGACAGGGACGGGAGCAATCAGCCCCAGCATTTT
>TRBV30|TRBJ1-4|NA|NA
CAWSRGREKLFF
TGTGCCTGGAGTAGGGGAAGGGAAAAACTGTTTTTT
>TRBV21-1|TRBJ1-2|once|NA
CASSKSRQGEGYTF
TGTGCCAGCAGCAAATCGAGGCAGGGCGAGGGCTACACCTTC
>TRBV4-3|TRBJ1-2|NA|TRBD1
CASSQEIGKGGVYGYTF
TGCGCCAGCAGCCAAGAAATAGGAAAAGGGGGCGTCTATGGCTACACCTTC
>TRBV4-1|TRBJ2-5|NA|NA
CASSQDPAREETQYF
TGCGCCAGCAGCCAAGATCCGGCCAGGGAAGAGACCCAGTACTTC
>TRBV5-1|TRBJ1-1|NA|NA
CASSPQTVNTEAFF
TGCGCCAGCAGCCCCCAGACAGTGAACACTGAAGCTTTCTTT
>TRBV20-1|TRBJ2-3|NA|NA
CSAGLRDTQYF
TGCAGTGCAGGACTCCGAGATACGCAGTATTTT
>TRBV4-2|TRBJ2-7|NA|NA
CASSQETTSTPEQYF
TGTGCCAGCAGCCAAGAGACTACCAGTACCCCCGAGCAGTACTTC